The 4 T cell receptor beta chains presented below share a single source sample, sequenced in a study of cytomegalovirus exposure and HLA in healthy donors. The PCR had 60 Vbeta and 13 Jbeta primers. Profiling relied on immunoSEQ multiplex PCR, and the TCRdb table lists in-frame clones only, not all of them. The table lists about 150,000 clones, 73% of them singletons. The specimen sequenced was PBMCs. The receptors were gathered from a woman under 30 in good health and CMV-seronegative.

The chain carries TRBV7-8 and TRBJ1-1, with unresolved D. V shed 6 bases and J shed 6 bases, with 17 bases lying between them. Germline V CDR1 and CDR2: SGHVS, FQNEAQ. The CDR3 runs 14 residues. The CDR3 reads CASSPYRGKPEAFF. The CDR3, as DNA: TGTGCCAGCAGTCCCTATAGAGGGAAACCTGAAGCTTTCTTT.

This clone occurred a few times. The chain has TRBV5-1 and TRBJ2-7; 8 bases match TRBD1. Germline values: CDR1 SGHRS, CDR2 YFSETQ. V was clipped by 4 bases and J by 6 bases; unmatched bases: 6. The CDR3 contains 13 residues. This chain's CDR3 is CASSPLTGAEQYF. CDR3 bases: TGCGCCAGCAGCCCATTGACAGGGGCCGAGCAGTACTTC.

The V call is TRBV6-5, the J call TRBJ1-2; a weak D match, TRBD1 (5 bases). CDR1 is MNHEY and CDR2 is SVGAGI in the germline V gene. The V and J ends lost 3 bases and 4 bases respectively, with 15 bases between them. This CDR3 comprises 15 residues. The CDR3 DNA sequence: TGTGCCAGCAGTTATTTCGAGAGGGGAGGCTATGGCTACACCTTC. Amino acids: CASSYFERGGYGYTF.

The gene calls are TRBV18 and TRBJ2-2, with D hard to call. Germline CDR1 reads KGHSH; CDR2 reads LQKENI. The CDR3 runs 17 residues. Between the trimmed V and J ends, which lost 10 bases and 2 bases, there was a span of 23 bases. The CDR3 spells CATTRMPKRLNTGELFF. In nucleotides, the CDR3 is TGTGCCACCACAAGGATGCCGAAGAGGCTAAACACCGGGGAGCTGTTTTTT.